The rows below give T cell receptor beta chains drawn from one sample of a study of T cell changes during pregnancy in multiple sclerosis. Produced via immunoSEQ multiplex PCR; TCRdb's table is partial and in-frame only. The sample consists of more than 70,000 clones, almost 95% of them appearing once. Sequences were derived from peripheral blood, sampled before pregnancy. The receptors originated from a female donor with multiple sclerosis, enrolled in a pregnancy study. CDR3s include the opening cysteine and the closing phenylalanine or tryptophan. Each record gives: J gene, D gene, V gene, clone size, CDR3 protein, CDR3 DNA. The D gene is left open where the match is weak. Some rows have no size entry. The others give once, few or many, or a class for an expanded clone.

TRBJ2-7 NA TRBV10-3 once CAITGDPGNNEQYF TGTGCCATCACCGGGGATCCGGGGAACAACGAGCAGTACTTC
TRBJ1-1 NA TRBV7-3 NA CASSLIGGNTEAFF TGTGCCAGCAGCTTAATAGGAGGGAACACTGAAGCTTTCTTT
TRBJ2-7 TRBD1 TRBV2 NA CASSSRGQGDGYEQYF TGTGCCAGCAGTTCGCGGGGACAGGGGGACGGCTACGAGCAGTACTTC
TRBJ1-4 TRBD1 TRBV5-4 once CASSFSGGGGKLFF TGTGCCAGCAGCTTCTCAGGGGGCGGGGGAAAACTGTTTTTT
TRBJ2-2 TRBD2 TRBV28 NA CASSLWRLAGGPGELFF TGTGCCAGCAGTTTATGGCGGCTAGCGGGAGGGCCCGGGGAGCTGTTTTTT
TRBJ1-2 TRBD1 TRBV19 NA CASAAQGAGGYTF TGTGCCAGTGCGGCGCAGGGGGCTGGGGGCTACACCTTC
TRBJ2-1 TRBD2 TRBV4-2 NA CASSQDPVGGNNEQFF TGTGCCAGCAGCCAAGATCCTGTGGGAGGGAACAATGAGCAGTTCTTC
TRBJ2-1 TRBD2 TRBV15 NA CATSRGSGRGNNEQFF TGTGCCACCAGCAGAGGGAGCGGGAGGGGAAACAATGAGCAGTTCTTC
TRBJ2-7 NA TRBV7-2 NA CASSPRESYSYEQYF TGTGCCAGCAGCCCCCGTGAGTCCTACTCCTACGAGCAGTACTTC
TRBJ2-3 NA TRBV7-3 NA CASSHPTVDTQYF TGTGCCAGCAGTCACCCTACAGTGGATACGCAGTATTTT
TRBJ2-7 TRBD2 TRBV4-3 NA CASSQEAQLAGGYEQYF TGCGCCAGCAGCCAAGAGGCCCAACTAGCGGGAGGTTACGAGCAGTACTTC
TRBJ2-5 NA TRBV27 NA CASSTPNRFQETQYF TGTGCCAGCAGTACTCCCAACAGGTTCCAAGAGACCCAGTACTTC
TRBJ2-1 NA TRBV9 NA CASSVGMADYNEQFF TGTGCCAGCAGCGTAGGTATGGCGGACTACAATGAGCAGTTCTTC
TRBJ2-1 TRBD1 TRBV5-1 once CASSTRGLGFGGEQFF TGCGCCAGCAGCACCAGGGGGCTCGGGTTCGGCGGTGAGCAGTTCTTC
TRBJ2-7 NA TRBV7-2 NA CASSFMPGLAYEQYF TGTGCCAGCAGCTTTATGCCAGGGCTTGCCTACGAGCAGTACTTC
TRBJ1-2 NA TRBV30 NA CAWSRGQNYGYTF TGTGCCTGGAGTAGGGGCCAGAACTATGGCTACACCTTC
TRBJ2-7 NA TRBV5-6 NA CASSFLFGPEQYF TGTGCCAGCAGCTTCCTTTTTGGGCCCGAGCAGTACTTC
TRBJ2-1 NA TRBV5-5 NA CASSLADQRHEQFF TGTGCCAGCAGCTTGGCTGACCAGCGACATGAGCAGTTCTTC
TRBJ1-4 NA TRBV7-9 NA CASRSTRTNEKLFF TGTGCCAGCAGGTCGACAAGAACTAATGAAAAACTGTTTTTT
TRBJ1-1 NA TRBV5-6 NA CASSLVGAPEAFF TGTGCCAGCAGCTTGGTGGGGGCCCCTGAAGCTTTCTTT
TRBJ2-7 TRBD2 TRBV7-2 NA CASSPGLAGGYEQYF TGTGCCAGCAGCCCAGGACTAGCGGGAGGGTACGAGCAGTACTTC
TRBJ1-3 NA TRBV5-6 NA CASSFRQDSSGNTIYF TGTGCCAGCAGCTTCCGACAGGATAGCTCTGGAAACACCATATATTTT
TRBJ2-1 NA TRBV20-1 NA CSAEYHEQFF TGCAGTGCTGAGTACCATGAGCAGTTCTTC
TRBJ2-4 NA TRBV5-8 NA CASSLGLAGRGNIQYF TGTGCCAGCAGCTTGGGGTTGGCGGGGCGAGGAAACATTCAGTACTTC
TRBJ2-2 NA TRBV19 once CASSILGVSGDITGELFF TGTGCCAGTAGTATCCTGGGAGTAAGTGGAGATATTACCGGGGAGCTGTTTTTT
TRBJ1-5 TRBD1 TRBV30 NA CAWSPGTGVQPQHF TGTGCCTGGTCACCCGGGACAGGGGTTCAGCCCCAGCATTTT
TRBJ2-1 NA TRBV28 NA CASTDSVSYNEQFF TGTGCCAGCACCGATAGCGTATCCTACAATGAGCAGTTCTTC
TRBJ2-3 TRBD2 TRBV7-2 NA CASSLEAGVVTQYF TGTGCCAGCAGCTTAGAAGCGGGAGTGGTTACGCAGTATTTT
TRBJ1-1 NA TRBV15 NA CATSRDMMNTEAFF TGTGCCACCAGCAGGGACATGATGAACACTGAAGCTTTCTTT
TRBJ1-3 NA TRBV21-1 NA CAIQHARNTIYF TGTGCCATACAACACGCACGAAACACCATATATTTT
TRBJ2-5 NA TRBV7-9 NA CASSGTLRGAQETQYF TGTGCCAGCAGCGGGACCCTTCGGGGGGCCCAAGAGACCCAGTACTTC
TRBJ1-5 NA TRBV23-1 NA CASSQSVRGGLDQPQHF TGCGCCAGCAGTCAATCCGTCCGTGGCGGACTAGATCAGCCCCAGCATTTT
TRBJ2-1 NA TRBV11-1 NA CASSFDRGGQYNEQFF TGTGCCAGCAGCTTCGACCGGGGGGGACAGTACAATGAGCAGTTCTTC
TRBJ2-2 NA TRBV4-1 NA CASSQETETGELFF TGCGCCAGCAGCCAAGAGACTGAGACCGGGGAGCTGTTTTTT
TRBJ1-1 NA TRBV19 NA CASSVSGTVNTEAFF TGTGCCAGTAGTGTTTCCGGGACTGTGAACACTGAAGCTTTCTTT